There are a few counts of the clone carrying this T cell receptor beta chain. No antigen is known for it. The data derive from a study of CD8 T cells in ankylosing spondylitis. Overall study results and limits: Characteristic of ankylosing spondylitis blood, it appeared, was a TCR beta motif comprising roughly 8 highly homologous variants. Some of these motif variants have turned up before, in reports on reactive arthritis synovial fluid and blood. Significant enrichment of disease-linked clones was reportedly seen in matched ankylosing spondylitis synovial fluid.

The TCR beta libraries were generated through quantitative 5'-RACE incorporating molecular barcodes. MiXCR was run by TCRdb on the 5' RACE reads, yielding one entry per CDR3 protein. The data show some 700,000 distinct CDR3 sequences, around 19% seen once. The CDR3 loop spans 14 amino acids. Losses at the gene ends were 6 bases for V and 5 bases for J; bases not matched to a gene: 5. From germline, CDR1 is SNHLY and CDR2 FYNNEI. The chain is built from TRBV2 and TRBJ2-5, with 11 positions matching TRBD1. Sequences were obtained from blood, either unsorted or a sorted T cell fraction (not recorded which). The TCR sequence derives from a male donor with ankylosing spondylitis. CDR3 nucleotides: TGTGCCAGCAGGAGGACAGGGGGCATTGAGACCCAGTACTTC. Translating it yields CASRRTGGIETQYF.